This TCR beta chain was identified during a study of T cell changes during pregnancy in multiple sclerosis. Germline V gene lookup returns CDR1 MGHDK and CDR2 SYGVNS. V was clipped by 7 bases and J by 5 bases; unmatched bases: 7. The CDR3 has 13 amino acids. TCRdb keeps only in-frame clones here, not all; method: immunoSEQ multiplex PCR. The sample contains about 51,000 clones, 93% of which appear only once. V usage is TRBV25-1 and J usage is TRBJ1-1; 7 nucleotides match TRBD1. The TCR sequence derives from a female donor with multiple sclerosis, enrolled in a pregnancy study. Material: peripheral blood, obtained in the second trimester of pregnancy. CDR3 residues: CASKRGGRTEAFF. The CDR3 coding sequence is TGTGCCAGCAAAAGAGGGGGCCGGACTGAAGCTTTCTTT.